The clone carrying this T cell receptor (beta chain) was seen ten or more times. The antigen remains undetermined. This sample is part of a study of cytomegalovirus exposure and HLA in healthy donors. Broader study findings: It was 150 to 200 TCR beta chains that were listed as cytomegalovirus-associated. Common viral pathogens seemed to be connected with several of the most significant clusters, according to a later analysis.

The study ran its PCR with 60 Vbeta and 13 Jbeta primers. Profiled with immunoSEQ multiplex PCR; TCRdb holds only in-frame clones, not every one. The sample contains around 90,000 clones, 82% of which appear only once. Between the trimmed V and J ends, which lost 5 bases and 5 bases, there was a span of 7 bases. Germline values: CDR1 SEHNR, CDR2 FQNEAQ (reference sequence). The CDR3 extends over 12 amino acids. This clonotype was sampled from a man aged 50-59 years in good health and CMV-seronegative. The rearrangement links TRBV7-9 to TRBJ2-1; a possible D gene is TRBD2 (5 bases). The sample consisted of PBMCs. CDR3 bases: TGTGCCAGCAGCGGGAGCAACAATGAGCAGTTCTTC. This gives the protein CASSGSNNEQFF.